This T cell receptor (beta chain) was captured by sequencing in a study of cytomegalovirus exposure and HLA in healthy donors (TCRdb year 2017). In terms of the full investigation: In an earlier analysis of roughly 500 of the donors, approximately 260 Gb of sequence data and just under 120 million unique TCR beta sequences from 150 million to 200 million T cells were reported. Class I and class II HLA loci were covered by the typing at four-digit resolution. Typing coverage varied by locus: roughly 629-630 donors for A, B, C, DRB1 and DQB1; more than 500 for DQA1; more than 600 for DPA1; around 490 for DPB1. The aim of the study was to test whether cataloging public T cell receptors could identify signatures of past pathogen exposure. An earlier analysis of some 500 of the donors applied high-throughput TCR beta sequencing to assess whether each TCR beta V gene segment acted as functional or pseudogenic. Roughly 5 DR-DQ haplotypes were handled as single units for association and clustering because linkage in the cohort was strong. All discovery cohort repertoires had been generated on a single sequencing platform. The genetic ancestry cluster associated with self-reported Caucasian donors included over 80% of the roughly 380 genotyped donors. The later analysis used no new phenotypic data to find candidate immune exposures, relying instead on TCR beta sequences and their occurrence across donors. Along with the approximately 620-subject first cohort, a separate validation cohort of around 110 different subjects was used. High-throughput TCR immunosequencing, statistical association of individual TCRs with disease status, and machine learning were combined to predict cytomegalovirus infection status. On average, around 230,000 unique TCR beta nucleotide sequences were sequenced per donor among about 400 genotyped donors of the cohort, with roughly 18% of those sequences being non-productive. An early release that covered 640 HLA-typed donors contained about 300 gigabases of sequencing data and 75 million to 100 million unique TCR sequences. A later analysis re-analyzed previously published TCR beta repertoires from roughly 600 donors and added high-resolution HLA genotyping to study TCR occurrence patterns. A later genetic analysis took genome-wide SNP genotypes for about 55% of the 666 donors and used that subset as a discovery cohort. Using immunosequencing, the study profiled T cell repertoires from some 670 subjects and related those repertoires to cytomegalovirus serostatus. Alongside the repertoire data, information on donor age, sex, ethnicity and CMV serostatus was compiled.

Library method: the immunoSEQ multiplex PCR assay. A mixture of 60 forward primers for TCR Vbeta segments and 13 reverse primers for TCR Jbeta segments was used in the multiplex PCR. Amplification of the CDR3 region of rearranged TCR beta genes was performed with a multiplex PCR assay on genomic DNA. The amplified TCR beta libraries were sequenced on the Illumina HiSeq System as 87-base-pair reads. As for the authors' bioinformatics: A later analysis counted about 82 million unique TCR beta chains across the approximately 700 repertoires, and 10 million to 12 million of these chains were shared by at least two donors. Raw reads were error-corrected and collapsed into unique sequences by a nearest-neighbor algorithm in which closely related sequences were merged to remove PCR and sequencing errors. CDR3 sequences were aligned to IMGT reference sequences to assign V, D and J gene segments. For a sequence to be retained, at least a six-nucleotide match to both a V gene segment and a J gene segment was required. A rearrangement counted as productive if the CDR3 had no stop codons and remained in frame with V and J, and every other rearrangement counted as non-productive. Following IMGT convention, CDR3 was defined as the stretch from the second conserved V-encoded cysteine to the conserved J-encoded phenylalanine. Sequences without an unambiguous match to a single V gene segment were excluded from the earlier analysis of several hundred of the donors. An earlier analysis of about 590 of the donors classified V segments as functional when productive rearrangements were above 56.7% and as segregating when the standard deviation between donors was above 5%. To diagnose cytomegalovirus status from the catalog of TCR beta chain sequences, a statistical classification framework was built. A later analysis assigned V and J genes by comparing TCR nucleotide sequences with IMGT/GENE-DB human TR gene sequences. In a later analysis, CDR3 sequences and most-parsimonious VDJ recombination scenarios were assigned using the TCRdist pipeline. In a later analysis, each TCR beta chain was defined by its CDR3 amino acid sequence together with its V-gene family, and reads without a unique V-gene family were excluded. To address suspected cross-contamination and a sequencing artifact, a later analysis removed 450 to 700 highly shared, low-generation-probability nucleotide sequences. A later analysis calculated a clonal expansion index for each public chain from normalized within-repertoire ranks of inferred template counts. Generation probabilities in a later analysis came from a VDJ recombination model fitted to out-of-frame rearrangements, and those results were checked against IGoR. Hypergeometric tests were used in a later analysis to score TCR-TCR, TCR-HLA and TCR-CMV co-occurrence, with a repertoire-size bias correction applied to the TCR pairs. A later analysis estimated false discovery rates by permuting HLA or CMV assignments 20 times. In a later analysis, co-occurring TCRs were grouped using DBSCAN, with TCRdist sequence similarity added in when clustering inside HLA-allele-positive subsets. Co-occurrence clustering excluded repertoires with fewer than 30,000 or more than 120,000 public chains, plus five with anomalous nucleotide sharing. As stored in TCRdb, this immuneACCESS dataset retains in-frame rearrangements with V and J assigned. A fraction of the clones does not appear; measured against another copy, unresolved V genes explain less than half of the discrepancy, and the remainder lacks a known reason. That table is the source of V, J and clone size, and D and trimming were worked out from the DNA. The table for this sample lists approximately 54,000 clones; roughly 84% of them were counted only once. The ten largest clones take up approximately 2.8% of the sample.

The full study reports these points: Most CMV-associated TCR beta chains appeared to be HLA-restricted in a later analysis, and the HLA associations seemed to be driven largely by CMV exposure. The earlier analysis of approximately 560 of the donors excluded seventeen rarely observed V segments, including chromosome 9 orphons, because counts were too low. Linkage disequilibrium might explain the correlated functional status among segregating V segments, but an unknown experimental factor could not be excluded. This cohort had only TCR beta chains sequenced, and the lack of alpha or paired-chain data limited which features could be detected. A later genetic analysis reported fewer N-insertions in productive TCRs among donors in an Asian-associated ancestry cluster than the roughly 650-donor mean. Several of the top co-occurrence clusters appeared to be linked to parvovirus B19, influenza, CMV and Epstein-Barr virus, according to a later analysis. CMV serostatus was the only immune exposure information available for the cohort. Sequencing depth was assumed to be roughly uniform across donors in the presence/absence analyses, though that assumption may not hold. Because HLA typing was missing for some donors at each locus, association tests included only the typed subset. Across donors, most TCR sequences were observed very rarely, whereas some public TCRs were present in many individuals. An earlier analysis of roughly 570 of the donors showed that most TCR beta V segments appeared in productive rearrangements either about 90% or about 30% of the time, which broadly matched IMGT annotations. Strong co-occurrence of HLA alleles, especially DR and DQ, made assigning TCR associations to individual alleles difficult. Some IMGT-functional V segments, including TRBV6-2 and TRBV6-3, could not be distinguished by the 87-base-pair reads and were therefore excluded. A cluster of highly shared sequence variants was judged likely to be a technical artifact of the sequencing pipeline. A further reported finding was that TCR beta sequences accurately predicted the HLA-A and HLA-B alleles for most subjects in the first cohort. In a later analysis, HLA-associated TCR beta chains were found to be more clonally expanded and to have lower generation probabilities than equally common non-associated chains. The authors suggested that the approach could potentially be generalized to other disease states and immunological phenotypes. A few of the identified cytomegalovirus-associated TCR beta chains were confirmed in vitro to be specific for cytomegalovirus antigens. V-gene and J-gene trimming of TCR beta chains was associated with a missense DCLRE1C variant in a later genetic analysis, and the association was replicated in an independent cohort. In both the original and validation cohorts, the classifier was reported to diagnose cytomegalovirus status with high specificity and sensitivity. In the study, about 150 TCR beta chains were listed as associated with cytomegalovirus. Specific HLA alleles were associated with roughly 17,000 TCR beta sequences at a false discovery rate of 0.05 in a later analysis. In a later analysis, TCR association rates were found to vary across HLA loci, with the most associated TCRs seen for DRB1 alleles and the fewest for HLA-C alleles.

The cohort consisted of hundreds of healthy bone marrow donors. At the time of sampling, all cohort members were nominally healthy, though unrecorded immune exposures were likely present. The donor tested CMV seronegative and was one of the 352 seronegative cohort members. Each donor provided a peripheral blood sample, and peripheral blood mononuclear cells were used for TCR beta sequencing. Genomic DNA was extracted from the blood cell samples with the Qiagen DNeasy Blood Extraction Kit. V is pruned by 8 bases and J by 0 bases, leaving 3 bases of the junction without a gene match. The germline V gene (reference sequence) gives CDR1 as GTSNPN and CDR2 as SVGIG. The CDR3 measures 13 amino acids from cysteine to phenylalanine. Kept here is only the CDR3 DNA, which spans 39 bases and is read in frame from base 1. Turning to this clone: The specificity of this receptor is unknown. No much larger clone is present one base from it, and per-base qualities are unavailable.

This sequence uses TRBV30 and TRBJ2-1, and 8 junctional nucleotides match TRBD1. The clonotype comes from a woman younger than 35 in good health and CMV-seronegative. Sequenced input: PBMCs. The DNA reads as follows: TGTGCCCGGGACAGGAGCTCCTACAATGAGCAGTTCTTC. The encoded protein is CARDRSSYNEQFF.